The T cell receptor (beta chain) under discussion was sequenced for a study of T-cell memory formation after mild COVID-19. Study-level background: Each donor largely had its own TCR clusters.

CDR1 SGHRS and CDR2 YFSETQ come from the germline V gene. J gave up 3 bases and V 1 base, and 4 bases lay outside the gene matches. The CDR3 runs to 14 residues. This clonotype was recorded at least ten times. Its antigen is not identified. TCRdb processed the 5' RACE reads anew with MiXCR; each CDR3 protein has one entry. The sample includes roughly 580,000 distinct CDR3 sequences, 15% to 20% of them seen just once. Points from the study as a whole: CM and EM subsets held most contracting CD4+ clones; EMRA held CD8+ ones.

The receptor was derived from an adult woman who had mild COVID-19 (a few samples of this study predate the infection). Cell type and time point are not known. Input material: PBMCs or a T cell subset sorted from them (not recorded which). The V and J genes are TRBV5-1 and TRBJ2-7; 7 bases agree with TRBD2. The CDR3: CASSLILADYEQYF. The CDR3 nucleotides read TGCGCCAGCAGCTTGATTCTAGCGGACTACGAGCAGTACTTC.